A single sample is the source of the 10 T cell receptor beta chains below, sequenced in a study of cytomegalovirus exposure and HLA in healthy donors. The study ran its PCR with 60 Vbeta and 13 Jbeta primers. Assay: immunoSEQ multiplex PCR; the TCRdb copy retains only in-frame clones and omits some. The sample holds roughly 140,000 clones, roughly 80% seen once. Sequencing input: PBMCs. The receptors were sampled from a female donor in good health and CMV-seronegative.

The chain carries TRBV27 and TRBJ2-7, with D possibly matching TRBD2 (5 bases). The CDR3 has 13 amino acids. The V end lost 3 bases, the J end lost 0 bases, and 6 bases lay between the germline ends. CDR1 MNHEY and CDR2 SMNVEV come from the germline V gene (reference sequence). The CDR3 reads CASSFTSSYEQYF. The CDR3 DNA reads as TGTGCCAGCAGTTTCACTAGCTCCTACGAGCAGTACTTC.

The CDR3 region is CASRPAGGIQETQYF. In nucleotides, the CDR3 is TGTGCCAGCAGACCCGCAGGGGGGATCCAAGAGACCCAGTACTTC. The chain is built from TRBV6-1 and TRBJ2-5; D is perhaps TRBD1 (7 bases). CDR3 length: 15 amino acids. Between the trimmed V and J ends, which lost 6 bases and 1 base, there was a span of 15 bases. Germline CDR1 reads MNHNS; CDR2 reads SASEGT.

The J gene is TRBJ1-1, the V gene TRBV19; maybe TRBD1 (5 bases). Germline V lookup: CDR1 LNHDA, CDR2 SQIVND (reference sequence). V was pared by 7 bases and J by 1 base, with 13 bases between. The CDR3 runs to 14 residues. The CDR3 sequence is CASTMGGKNTEAFF. CDR3 nucleotide sequence: TGTGCCAGTACCATGGGGGGTAAGAACACTGAAGCTTTCTTT.

J is TRBJ2-1 and V is TRBV10-3, with 13 bases lining up with TRBD2. The CDR3 sequence is 13 residues long. Germline trimming cut 10 bases from V and 9 bases from J; bases unmatched to any gene: 6. Germline V lookup: CDR1 ENHRY, CDR2 SYGVKD. CDR3 protein: CASGLAGEGEQFF. For the CDR3, the DNA is TGTGCCAGCGGACTAGCGGGAGAGGGTGAGCAGTTCTTC.

The chain joins TRBV30 to TRBJ2-5, with TRBD1 identical over 7 bases. The J call is doubtful: the DNA matches TRBJ2-7 better. The CDR3 runs to 11 residues. Per the germline V gene, CDR1 is GTSNPN and CDR2 is SVGIG (reference sequence). The CDR3 is CAWNRGHEQYF. CDR3 DNA: TGTGCCTGGAACAGGGGCCACGAGCAGTACTTC.

The rearrangement uses TRBV29-1 and TRBJ2-1, with TRBD1 matching over 8 bases. J gave up 7 bases and V 2 bases, and 4 bases lay outside the gene matches. Germline loops: CDR1 SQVTM, CDR2 ANQGSEA. The CDR3 spans 13 residues. The CDR3 nucleotides read TGCAGCGTTGAACAGGGGGCGGGAAATGAGCAGTTCTTC. It yields the protein CSVEQGAGNEQFF.

V is TRBV19 and J is TRBJ1-2; D perhaps matches TRBD1 (5 bases). CDR3 length: 15 amino acids. The V and J ends lost 2 bases and 0 bases respectively, with 10 bases between them. CDR1 and CDR2 (germline): LNHDA, SQIVND (reference sequence). The CDR3 DNA reads as TGTGCCAGTAGTATACAGACAGCTACTAACTATGGCTACACCTTC. Its protein is CASSIQTATNYGYTF.

Here the CDR3 reads CASSLQGAQPQHF. The CDR3 DNA sequence: TGTGCCAGCAGCTTACAGGGTGCTCAGCCCCAGCATTTT. The chain employs TRBV5-4 and TRBJ1-5; TRBD1 might be the D (6 bases). The CDR3 consists of 13 residues. Trimming left V 2 bases short and J 6 bases short, with 9 bases between. Germline-derived CDR1 and CDR2 are SGHNT and YYREEE (reference sequence).

V is TRBV10-3 and J is TRBJ2-6; D is possibly TRBD2 (6 bases). Trimming took off 8 bases at V and 4 bases at J, with 21 bases between the two ends. Looked up from germline, CDR1 is ENHRY and CDR2 is SYGVKD. This CDR3 contains 17 residues. CDR3 in amino acids: CAIGGLDSRWGANVLTF. The CDR3, as DNA: TGTGCCATCGGAGGGTTGGACTCCAGGTGGGGGGCCAACGTCCTGACTTTC.

V usage is TRBV27 and J usage is TRBJ2-1, with 8 bases lining up with TRBD2. Germline V lookup: CDR1 MNHEY, CDR2 SMNVEV (reference sequence). The CDR3 contains 17 residues. Losses at the gene ends were 4 bases for V and 4 bases for J; bases not matched to a gene: 12. The CDR3: CASSSAPKTSAYNEQFF. As DNA, the CDR3 is TGTGCCAGCAGTTCCGCTCCGAAGACTAGCGCGTACAATGAGCAGTTCTTC.